The clone carrying this T cell receptor beta chain occurred once. Its antigen is not identified. The data were taken from a study of high-grade serous ovarian cancer treatment subgroups. The study's findings and limits: Tumors within one patient showed repertoire similarity of roughly 0.095 to 0.8.

Data came from immunoSEQ multiplex PCR; TCRdb stores just in-frame clones and leaves some out. Among more than 2,500 clones listed, 72% were seen once. Tumor tissue was taken before any definitive surgery or chemotherapy was given. Input material: tumor tissue. This sequence originates from a human donor with high-grade serous ovarian cancer.

CDR3 coding DNA: TGTGCCAGCAGCTTAGTGTGGACGGTCAATCAGCCCCAGCATTTT. Translation gives CASSLVWTVNQPQHF. The rearrangement uses TRBV7-8 and TRBJ1-5; D remains ambiguous. The CDR3 totals 15 residues. Trimming removed 1 base from V and 3 bases from J, with 10 bases in between. CDR1 is SGHVS and CDR2 is FQNEAQ in the germline V gene.